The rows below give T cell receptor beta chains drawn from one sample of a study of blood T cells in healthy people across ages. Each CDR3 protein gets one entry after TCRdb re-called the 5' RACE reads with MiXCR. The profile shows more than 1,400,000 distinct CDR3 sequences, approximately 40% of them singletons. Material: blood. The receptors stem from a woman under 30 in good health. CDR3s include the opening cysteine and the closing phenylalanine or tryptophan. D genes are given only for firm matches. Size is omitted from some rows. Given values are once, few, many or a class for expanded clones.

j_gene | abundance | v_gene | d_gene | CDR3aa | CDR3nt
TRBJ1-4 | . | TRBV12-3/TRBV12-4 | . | CASSLGRMNEKLFF | TGTGCCAGCAGCCTGGGACGGATGAATGAAAAACTGTTTTTT
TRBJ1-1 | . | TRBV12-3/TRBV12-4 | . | CASRTTATEAFF | TGTGCCAGCAGGACGACAGCCACTGAAGCTTTCTTT
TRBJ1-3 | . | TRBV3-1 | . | CASSHLRQSGNTIYF | TGTGCCAGCAGCCATCTCAGGCAATCTGGAAACACCATATATTTT
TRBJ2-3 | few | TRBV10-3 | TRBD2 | CAISALNPAERGVDTQYF | TGTGCCATCAGTGCGCTAAACCCGGCGGAGCGGGGGGTGGATACGCAGTATTTT
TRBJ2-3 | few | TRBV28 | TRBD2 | CASSILTLTSGGEDTQYF | TGTGCCAGCAGTATACTAACTTTGACTAGCGGGGGGGAAGATACGCAGTATTTT
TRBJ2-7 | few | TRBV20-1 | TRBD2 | CSAPQVSGRGTEQYF | TGCAGTGCCCCTCAAGTAAGCGGGAGGGGGACCGAGCAGTACTTC
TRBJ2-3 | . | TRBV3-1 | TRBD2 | CASRGSGGEQDTQYF | TGTGCCAGCAGGGGCAGCGGGGGGGAGCAAGATACGCAGTATTTT
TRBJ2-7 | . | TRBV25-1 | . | CASSDEQGRRQYF | TGTGCCAGCAGTGATGAACAGGGTAGAAGGCAGTACTTC
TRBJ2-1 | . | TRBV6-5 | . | CASARAWTSYNEQFF | TGTGCCAGCGCCCGGGCTTGGACTTCCTACAATGAGCAGTTCTTC
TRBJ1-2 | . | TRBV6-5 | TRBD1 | CASSYSLGQGASDYGYTF | TGTGCCAGCAGTTACAGTCTCGGACAGGGGGCGTCGGACTATGGCTACACCTTC
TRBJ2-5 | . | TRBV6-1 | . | CASIQTWLAKETQYF | TGTGCCAGCATCCAAACATGGCTGGCAAAGGAGACCCAGTACTTC
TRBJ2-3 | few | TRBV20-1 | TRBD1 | CSARRQGSLSTDTQYF | TGCAGTGCTAGGCGACAGGGGTCCCTCAGCACAGATACGCAGTATTTT
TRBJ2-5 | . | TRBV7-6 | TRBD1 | CASSSPRQGGQETQYF | TGTGCCAGCAGCTCCCCCCGACAGGGGGGCCAAGAGACCCAGTACTTC
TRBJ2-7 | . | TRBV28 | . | CANGATDSAQYF | TGTGCCAACGGGGCCACCGACAGTGCCCAGTACTTC